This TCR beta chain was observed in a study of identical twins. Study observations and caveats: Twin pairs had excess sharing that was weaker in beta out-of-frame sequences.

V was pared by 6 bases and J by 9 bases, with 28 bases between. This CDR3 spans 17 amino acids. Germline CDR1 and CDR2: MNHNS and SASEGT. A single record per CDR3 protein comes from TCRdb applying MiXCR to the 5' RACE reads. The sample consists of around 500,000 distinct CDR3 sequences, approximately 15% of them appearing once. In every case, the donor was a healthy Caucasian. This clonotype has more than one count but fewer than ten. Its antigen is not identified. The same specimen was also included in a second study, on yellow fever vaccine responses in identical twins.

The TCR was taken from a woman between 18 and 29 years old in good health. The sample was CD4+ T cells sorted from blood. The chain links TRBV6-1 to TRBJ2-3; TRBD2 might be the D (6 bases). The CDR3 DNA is TGTGCCAGCAGCAGTAAGTCGGGATCCTTAACTAGCCCCACGCAGTATTTT. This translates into CASSSKSGSLTSPTQYF.